What follows describes a single TCR beta chain. Which antigen it targets is not known. Base quality data are lacking; no much larger clone is found one base away. The data derive from a study of human T cells and chemical hapten exposure (dated by TCRdb to the early 2020s). With regard to the full study: For sensitization, 2% DPC in acetone was applied to a roughly 2 cm by roughly 2 cm area of upper inner arm skin. Patch testing was done on the upper back using Finn chambers containing 0.01% DPC, and results were scored after 6 days according to International Contact Dermatitis Research Group standards. Blood for TCR sequencing was provided by twenty-nine alopecia patients at one to four time points (pre-sensitization, 2, 6 and 24 weeks). Libraries were pooled for sequencing, and per-sample TCR yields varied mainly because of small differences in library volumes within the pool. Weekly therapeutic DPC doses were additionally applied to the scalp of patients throughout the approximately 24-week study period. In alopecia patients, the study followed how the peripheral blood TCR repertoire changed in vivo over primary and secondary sensitization to diphenylcyclopropenone (DPC), a hapten. Patient blood was sampled pre-sensitization (week 0) and at 2, 6 and about 24 weeks after DPC sensitization. Alopecia areata with under or over 50% scalp involvement, alopecia totalis and alopecia universalis were represented in the patient cohort, which was mostly female. Overall study outcomes, separate from this receptor: The number of PT1 expanded TCRs positively correlated with patch test score, significant at thresholds 8, 16 and 32 but not 4. Repeated subsampling changed both the strength of the expansion versus patch-test correlation and the threshold at which that correlation became significant. Expanded TCRs formed significantly more large CDR3 similarity clusters than pre-sensitization or healthy control sets, consistent with antigen-driven responses. Because every patient had alopecia, a presumed autoimmune disease, the patients' immune response might differ from that of healthy individuals. DPC sensitization did not change the number of TCRs with a frequency above 1 in 1000, and there was no evidence of changes in global repertoire structure.

The library was generated by RACE. The instrument was a NextSeq 500. Library preparation attached unique molecular identifiers to individual cDNA molecules for quantitative, reproducible TCR counting. For every blood RNA sample, sequencing covered both the TCR alpha and TCR beta chains. Processing in the source paper ran as follows. A median of about 87,000 TCRs per sample was observed, with a range of about 20,000 to 750,000. The Decombinator software suite was used to annotate V, J and CDR3 in the TCR reads. Every sample was subsampled to the same number of TCRs (28,000) for the PS versus PT1 abundance plots. Expanded TCRs were defined as absent before sensitization and observed at least eight times at the 2-week time point. TCRdb reprocessing: public reads trimmed at Q25 with fastp, clones called with MiXCR, in-frame beta chains kept. When rows share a CDR3 protein, they turn into one entry using the most common DNA and genes. The V and J calls reflect TCRdb's pipeline rather than the authors' work. The sample profile shows about 170,000 distinct CDR3 sequences; about 27% of them were found once. Approximately 2.3% of the sample goes to the ten largest clones.

From a lookup of the germline V gene, CDR1 and CDR2 are SGHRS and YFSETQ. The junction shows trimming of 7 bases on V and 2 bases on J, and the gene matches do not reach 9 bases of it. The CDR3 numbers 14 residues from cysteine through phenylalanine. CDR3 DNA is the only sequence kept; it has 42 bases, read in frame from the first base. This sample's time point label indicates: patch test 3, about 24 weeks after DPC sensitization. Sample treatment or condition, as interpreted from the label and publication: therapeutic diphenylcyclopropenone sensitization with weekly scalp DPC. Blood at each patch-test visit was drawn before the patch test was applied. Eligible patients were aged 18 to 70, diagnosed with alopecia, deemed suitable for DPC therapy, and excluded if pregnant. Total RNA was isolated from unfractionated whole blood collected in Tempus Blood RNA tubes.

Sample: whole blood, taken in connection with sensitization to the hapten diphenylcyclopropenone (DPC). This clonotype was sampled from a woman aged 18-29 years with alopecia areata. Some clones in this sample may be carry-over from other donors' samples. This chain joins TRBV5-1 to TRBJ2-7; TRBD2 matches 7 bases in the middle. CDR3 region: CASGPGTTAYEQYF. The sequenced DNA is TGCGCCAGCGGACCCGGGACTACCGCCTACGAGCAGTACTTC. Supplemented by the reference TRBV5-1 and TRBJ2-7 proteins around the CDR3, the complete variable domain is KAGVTQTPRYLIKTRGQQVTLSCSPISGHRSVSWYQQTPGQGLQFLFEYFSETQRNKGNFPGRFSGRQFSNSRSEMNVSTLELGDSALYLCASGPGTTAYEQYFGPGTRLTVT.